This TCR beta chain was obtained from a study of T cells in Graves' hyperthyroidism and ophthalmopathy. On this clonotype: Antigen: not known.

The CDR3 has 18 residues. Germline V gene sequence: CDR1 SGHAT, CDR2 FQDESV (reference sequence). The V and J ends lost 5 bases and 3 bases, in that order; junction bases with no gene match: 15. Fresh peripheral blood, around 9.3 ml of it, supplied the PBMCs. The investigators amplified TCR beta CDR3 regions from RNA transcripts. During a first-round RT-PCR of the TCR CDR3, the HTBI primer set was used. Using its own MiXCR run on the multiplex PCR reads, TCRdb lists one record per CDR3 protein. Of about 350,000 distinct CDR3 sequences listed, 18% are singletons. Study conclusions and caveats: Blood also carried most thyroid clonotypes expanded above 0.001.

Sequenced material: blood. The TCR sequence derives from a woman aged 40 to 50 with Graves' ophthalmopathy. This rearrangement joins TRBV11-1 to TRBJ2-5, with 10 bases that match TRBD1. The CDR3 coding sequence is TGTGCCAGCAGCACCAGTCGGCCTAAGGGACAGGGGAAAGAGACCCAGTACTTC. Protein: CASSTSRPKGQGKETQYF.